This is a list of T cell receptor beta chains from one sample in a study of blood T cells in healthy people across ages. TCRdb re-derived calls from the 5' RACE reads in MiXCR, one entry per CDR3 protein. The table includes 1.5 million or so distinct CDR3 sequences, roughly 40% detected once. Input material: blood. Receptor source: a woman between 18 and 29 years old in good health. CDR3s include the opening cysteine and the closing phenylalanine or tryptophan. D genes are given only for firm matches. Expanded clones get a size class; other rows say once, few or many, or leave the size out.

v_call,j_call,clone_size,d_call,cdr3_nt,cdr3_aa
TRBV29-1,TRBJ1-4,.,.,TGCAGCGTTGGAAAGGCTAATGAAAAACTGTTTTTT,CSVGKANEKLFF
TRBV27,TRBJ2-1,.,TRBD2,TGTGCCAGCAGTCTAGGACTAGCGGGGGGAAGATCTAATGAGCAGTTCTTC,CASSLGLAGGRSNEQFF
TRBV20-1,TRBJ2-7,.,.,TGCAGTGCTAGAGATCAGGGGTTGGGCTACGAGCAGAACTTC,CSARDQGLGYEQNF
TRBV24-1,TRBJ2-5,.,TRBD1,TGTGCCACCAGTGATCTCGGGACAGGGGGTGAAGAGACCCAGTACTTC,CATSDLGTGGEETQYF
TRBV9,TRBJ2-2,.,TRBD1,TGTGCCAGCAGCGCAGGACAGGGGGCAACCGGGGAGCTGTTTTTT,CASSAGQGATGELFF
TRBV4-1,TRBJ2-5,.,TRBD2,TGCGCCAGCAGCCATTACCAAGGACTAGCGGGGTTCCAAGAGACCCAGTACTTC,CASSHYQGLAGFQETQYF
TRBV5-5,TRBJ1-1,few,.,TGTGCCAGCAGCTTGACCCCCGGGGGCCCTGAAGCTTTCTTT,CASSLTPGGPEAFF
TRBV14,TRBJ2-7,.,.,TGTGCCAGCAGCCAAGGACCCCCGGGACACCACTGCGAGCAGTACTTC,CASSQGPPGHHCEQYF
TRBV5-1,TRBJ2-5,many,.,TGCGCCAGCAGCTTGGTGTCCTCCTCGTACCAAGAGACCCAGTACTTC,CASSLVSSSYQETQYF
TRBV10-3,TRBJ2-1,.,TRBD1,TGTGCCATCAGTGAGTCCGGACAGGGGATGGGTGAGCAGTTCTTC,CAISESGQGMGEQFF
TRBV4-1,TRBJ1-2,.,.,TGCGCCAGCAGCCAAGGGGGGCCAAGGGAGGGCTATGGCTATGGCTACACCTTC,CASSQGGPREGYGYGYTF
TRBV7-3,TRBJ2-3,.,.,TGTGCCAGCAGCTCAACGGGGGTGGGCGGAGATACGCAGTATTTT,CASSSTGVGGDTQYF
TRBV5-1,TRBJ1-1,.,TRBD1,TGCGCCAGCAGCTTGGACAGGGGCGCGAACACTGAAGCTTTCTTT,CASSLDRGANTEAFF
TRBV5-1,TRBJ2-3,few,TRBD1,TGCGCCAGCAGCCAAGGACAGGACACAGATACGCAGTATTTT,CASSQGQDTDTQYF
TRBV9,TRBJ2-5,.,.,TGTGCCAGCAGCGTAGATCTGGGGGAGCAGTACTTC,CASSVDLGEQYF
TRBV6-5,TRBJ1-6,.,TRBD1,TGTGCCAGCAGTTACACGGGGACAGGGGCCAACCATAATTCACCCCTCCACTTT,CASSYTGTGANHNSPLHF
TRBV6-5,TRBJ1-1,.,TRBD1,TGTGCCAGCACCCAGGCCCAAGGACAGGGGACTGAAGCTTTCTTT,CASTQAQGQGTEAFF
TRBV20-1,TRBJ2-3,few,TRBD2,TGCAGTGCTCGACCGGGACTAGAGGCAGATACGCAGTATTTT,CSARPGLEADTQYF
TRBV7-2,TRBJ2-7,few,TRBD1,TGTGCCAGCAGCCACCGAGGGGACAGGTCCTACGAGCAGTACTTC,CASSHRGDRSYEQYF
TRBV6-5,TRBJ2-7,.,.,TGTGCCAGCAGTTACAAGGCAGGTAGGGGCCCAGGAGTCAGCCTCTCAACCTACGAGCAGTACTTC,CASSYKAGRGPGVSLSTYEQYF
TRBV20-1,TRBJ2-3,few,.,TGCAGTGCTGGACCCGGGACGAACACAGATACGCAGTATTTT,CSAGPGTNTDTQYF
TRBV3-1,TRBJ1-6,.,.,TGTGCCAGCAGCCCGACGGGGCCGGAGAATTCACCCCTCCACTTT,CASSPTGPENSPLHF
TRBV7-2,TRBJ2-7,few,TRBD2,TGTGCCAGCAGCTTACAAGCGGGGGGGGAGCAGTACTTC,CASSLQAGGEQYF
TRBV7-2,TRBJ2-7,.,TRBD2,TGTGCCAGCAGCCCAAGTAGCGGGAGAATTCCCTCCTACGAGCAGTACTTC,CASSPSSGRIPSYEQYF
TRBV20-1,TRBJ1-6,few,.,TGCAGTACTAGCGATAATTCACCCCTCCACTTT,CSTSDNSPLHF
TRBV28,TRBJ2-7,.,.,TGTGCCAGCAGTACACCGACTTACCACGGGGACGAGCAGTACTTC,CASSTPTYHGDEQYF
TRBV10-3,TRBJ2-7,few,.,TGTGCCATCAGTGAGGGCGGTAGCTCCTACGAGCAGTACTTC,CAISEGGSSYEQYF
TRBV4-1,TRBJ2-4,few,TRBD1,TGCGCCAGCAGCCAAGAAAGAGGGGGCGAAGGCAAAAACATTCAGTACTTC,CASSQERGGEGKNIQYF
TRBV7-7,TRBJ2-2,.,TRBD1,TGTGCTAGCAGCTTAGACAGGGTCACCGGGGAGCTGTTTTTT,CASSLDRVTGELFF
TRBV24-1,TRBJ2-1,few,TRBD2,TGTGCCACCAGTGATTCCGGGACTAGCGGGAGGTGGAATGAGCAGTTCTTC,CATSDSGTSGRWNEQFF
TRBV5-1,TRBJ2-7,few,TRBD1,TGCGCCAGCAGCCTACTCGGGGACAGGGGGAACGAGCAGTACTTC,CASSLLGDRGNEQYF
TRBV10-3,TRBJ2-3,few,TRBD2,TGTGCCATCAAGGGGGGAGCTAGCGGGACGGATACGCAGTATTTT,CAIKGGASGTDTQYF
TRBV12-3/TRBV12-4,TRBJ2-6,.,TRBD1,TGTGCCAGCAGTCCATCGGACAGGGTGCGGCCTTCTGGGGCCAACGTCCTGACTTTC,CASSPSDRVRPSGANVLTF
TRBV6-1,TRBJ2-5,.,TRBD2,TGTGCCAGCAGTGAGTTTTTGACTAGCGGGGGAGAGACCCAGTACTTC,CASSEFLTSGGETQYF
TRBV28,TRBJ1-5,.,.,TGTGCCAGCAGTTTCACTGGTTACTCTAGCAATCAGCCCCAGCATTTT,CASSFTGYSSNQPQHF
TRBV5-1,TRBJ1-1,.,.,TGCGCCAGCAGCTTGGTGTCTAGGGTGAACACTGAAGCTTTCTTT,CASSLVSRVNTEAFF
TRBV20-1,TRBJ2-7,few,.,TGCAGTGCTAGACCGACAGGGAGGGTCTACGAGCAGTACTTC,CSARPTGRVYEQYF
TRBV9,TRBJ1-2,.,.,TGTGCCAGCAGCGTAGAGGACTATGGCTACACCTTC,CASSVEDYGYTF
TRBV20-1,TRBJ2-1,.,.,TGCAGTGCTCGCGGACGTAACTCCTACAATGAGCAGTTCTTC,CSARGRNSYNEQFF
TRBV12-3/TRBV12-4,TRBJ1-3,.,.,TGTGCCAGCAGTTTTTTTAGTGGGGACACCATATATTTT,CASSFFSGDTIYF
TRBV30,TRBJ2-6,.,.,TGTGCCTGGAGTGGACTTCGGACTTCCAGCTCTGGGGCCAACGTCCTGACTTTC,CAWSGLRTSSSGANVLTF
TRBV7-2,TRBJ2-1,many,.,TGTGCCAGCAGCTTAGGTCCGCCCCACCTGTTCTTC,CASSLGPPHLFF
TRBV2,TRBJ1-6,once,.,TGTGCCAGCAGTACCGAGAATTCACCCCTCCACTTT,CASSTENSPLHF
TRBV6-5,TRBJ2-1,.,TRBD2,TGTGCCAACAGTTACCAGACTAGCGGGGAAGGTGAGCAGTTCTTC,CANSYQTSGEGEQFF
TRBV9,TRBJ2-7,few,TRBD2,TGTGCCAGCAGCGGAGGTGCGGGAGATTACGAGCAGTACTTC,CASSGGAGDYEQYF
TRBV20-1,TRBJ2-4,.,.,TGCAGTGCTAGAGATCAGAGCCTAGCCAAAAACATTCAGTACTTC,CSARDQSLAKNIQYF
TRBV7-9,TRBJ2-1,few,.,TGTGCCAGCAGCCCCATGGGGCAGGGTGGCTACAATGAGCAGTTCTTC,CASSPMGQGGYNEQFF
TRBV28,TRBJ2-7,few,.,TGTGCCAGCAGTTCCCTACCCGAGTTCTACGAGCAGTACTTC,CASSSLPEFYEQYF